Below, one T cell receptor beta chain is given with its context. The table came from immunoSEQ multiplex PCR; TCRdb's copy has only in-frame clones and leaves some out. The sample includes around 2,000,000 clones, 85% to 95% of them seen just once. This sample is drawn from a study of shared clonotypes between healthy human individuals. CD4+ cells yielded CD45RA+ naive and CD45RA-negative memory subsets. This clonotype was sampled from a man between 18 and 29 years old in good health. Sequences were obtained from naive CD4+ T cells sorted from blood. Subset specified: CD45RA+ positively selected.

The CDR3 bases are TGTGCCAGCAGCTTTAGTTTAGGTACCGGGGAGCTGTTTTTT. It specifies CASSFSLGTGELFF. The rearrangement uses TRBV7-2 and TRBJ2-2; D call uncertain. CDR1 is SGHTA, CDR2 FQGNSA, per germline. This CDR3 spans 14 amino acids. Trimming shortened V by 3 bases and J by 5 bases, and 10 bases separated the two germline ends.